Presented here are 10 T cell receptor beta chains from one specimen sequenced in a study of blood T cell repertoires in COVID-19. Here immunoSEQ multiplex PCR was the method, and the copy in TCRdb shows in-frame clones only, minus some. Of over 350,000 clones listed, around 89% are singletons. The sample comprised PBMCs or T cells enriched from blood (not recorded which). The receptor set was obtained from a woman aged 18-29 years who had recovered from COVID-19.

This rearrangement joins TRBV2 to TRBJ2-7; no firm D call. This CDR3 is built from 9 residues. Germline-derived CDR1 and CDR2 are SNHLY and FYNNEI. Trimming took 8 bases from V and 7 from J, leaving 6 bases between them. This CDR3 is CASAREQYF. DNA of the CDR3: TGTGCCAGCGCCCGGGAGCAGTACTTC.

A few counts support this clone. V gene TRBV28 combines with J gene TRBJ1-2, with D unresolved. The CDR3 is made up of 11 amino acids. V was shortened by 8 bases and J by 4 bases, with 8 bases between the two germline ends. The germline CDR1 and CDR2 sequences are MDHEN and SYDVKM. The CDR3 region has the DNA TGTGCCAGCGTAGACATCTATGGCTACACCTTC. This sequence encodes CASVDIYGYTF.

V usage is TRBV7-2 and J usage is TRBJ1-5; the D is unclear. The CDR3 sequence is 15 residues long. V lost 4 bases and J 3 bases, leaving 13 bases between the germline ends. Germline-derived CDR1 and CDR2 are SGHTA and FQGNSA. CDR3 protein: CASSYIPGHNQPQHF. The CDR3 bases are TGTGCCAGCAGCTATATACCTGGGCACAATCAGCCCCAGCATTTT.

Concerning this clone: Other DNA sequences within the sample encode an identical CDR3. The V call is TRBV9, the J call TRBJ1-1; D is possibly TRBD1 (5 bases). The CDR3 runs 13 residues. Deletions cut 0 bases from V and 4 bases from J, with 7 bases between. Germline loops: CDR1 SGDLS, CDR2 YYNGEE. The CDR3 loop reads CASSVDQGTEAFF. CDR3 DNA: TGTGCCAGCAGCGTAGACCAGGGCACTGAAGCTTTCTTT. The full variable domain, in which reference TRBV9 and TRBJ1-1 provide the parts outside the CDR3, is DSGVTQTPKHLITATGQRVTLRCSPRSGDLSVYWYQQSLDQGLQFLIQYYNGEERAKGNILERFSAQQFPDLHSELNLSSLELGDSALYFCASSVDQGTEAFFGQGTRLTVV.

J is TRBJ2-2 and V is TRBV15; 8 bases map to TRBD2. The CDR3 is made up of 16 amino acids. Losses at the gene ends were 4 bases for V and 2 bases for J; bases not matched to a gene: 6. From germline, CDR1 is LNHNV and CDR2 YYDKDF (reference sequence). The CDR3, as DNA: TGTGCCACCAGCACGGAGCGGGGGACTAACACCGGGGAGCTGTTTTTT. It is translated as CATSTERGTNTGELFF.

V is TRBV30 and J is TRBJ1-5, with D hard to call. Germline values: CDR1 GTSNPN, CDR2 SVGIG (reference sequence). V dropped 2 bases and J dropped 0 bases, with 11 bases sitting between them. The CDR3 is 15 amino acids. The CDR3 DNA reads as TGTGCCTGGAGTAGCTCCCCCATTAGCAATCAGCCCCAGCATTTT. This translates into CAWSSSPISNQPQHF.

This clone has a handful of counts. This chain uses TRBV12-3 or TRBV12-4 with TRBJ1-2; D is perhaps TRBD1 (5 bases). Trimming stripped 5 bases from V and 2 bases from J, with 9 bases between. CDR3 size: 13 residues. In DNA, the CDR3 is TGTGCCAGCAGTAGGACATTAAACTATGGCTACACCTTC. The encoded protein is CASSRTLNYGYTF.

V and J are TRBV5-1 and TRBJ2-1, with a weak D call TRBD2 (5 bases). V shed 4 bases and J shed 6 bases, with 17 bases lying between them. This CDR3 region has 15 residues. The V gene's germline CDR1 is SGHRS and CDR2 YFSETQ. DNA for the CDR3: TGCGCCAGCAGCACCAACACGGGTCGGGGCAATGAGCAGTTCTTC. This translates into CASSTNTGRGNEQFF.

The V and J genes are TRBV4-2 and TRBJ1-4; 7 nucleotides align to TRBD1. The CDR3 runs to 16 residues. J lost 8 bases, V lost 4 bases, and 13 bases had no gene match. Germline V gene lookup returns CDR1 LGHNA and CDR2 YNFKEQ. The CDR3 DNA reads as TGTGCCAGCAGCCTCCCCTCGACAGGGTCAAAAGAAAAACTGTTTTTT. It codes for CASSLPSTGSKEKLFF.

This clone turned up a few times. The chain employs TRBV2 and TRBJ2-5, with 11 nucleotides matching TRBD2. CDR3 length: 14 amino acids. CDR1 is SNHLY, CDR2 FYNNEI, per germline. J gave up 1 base and V 8 bases, and 3 bases lay outside the gene matches. The CDR3 DNA sequence: TGTGCCAGCCTAGCGGGGGGCTTCCAAGAGACCCAGTACTTC. It codes for CASLAGGFQETQYF.